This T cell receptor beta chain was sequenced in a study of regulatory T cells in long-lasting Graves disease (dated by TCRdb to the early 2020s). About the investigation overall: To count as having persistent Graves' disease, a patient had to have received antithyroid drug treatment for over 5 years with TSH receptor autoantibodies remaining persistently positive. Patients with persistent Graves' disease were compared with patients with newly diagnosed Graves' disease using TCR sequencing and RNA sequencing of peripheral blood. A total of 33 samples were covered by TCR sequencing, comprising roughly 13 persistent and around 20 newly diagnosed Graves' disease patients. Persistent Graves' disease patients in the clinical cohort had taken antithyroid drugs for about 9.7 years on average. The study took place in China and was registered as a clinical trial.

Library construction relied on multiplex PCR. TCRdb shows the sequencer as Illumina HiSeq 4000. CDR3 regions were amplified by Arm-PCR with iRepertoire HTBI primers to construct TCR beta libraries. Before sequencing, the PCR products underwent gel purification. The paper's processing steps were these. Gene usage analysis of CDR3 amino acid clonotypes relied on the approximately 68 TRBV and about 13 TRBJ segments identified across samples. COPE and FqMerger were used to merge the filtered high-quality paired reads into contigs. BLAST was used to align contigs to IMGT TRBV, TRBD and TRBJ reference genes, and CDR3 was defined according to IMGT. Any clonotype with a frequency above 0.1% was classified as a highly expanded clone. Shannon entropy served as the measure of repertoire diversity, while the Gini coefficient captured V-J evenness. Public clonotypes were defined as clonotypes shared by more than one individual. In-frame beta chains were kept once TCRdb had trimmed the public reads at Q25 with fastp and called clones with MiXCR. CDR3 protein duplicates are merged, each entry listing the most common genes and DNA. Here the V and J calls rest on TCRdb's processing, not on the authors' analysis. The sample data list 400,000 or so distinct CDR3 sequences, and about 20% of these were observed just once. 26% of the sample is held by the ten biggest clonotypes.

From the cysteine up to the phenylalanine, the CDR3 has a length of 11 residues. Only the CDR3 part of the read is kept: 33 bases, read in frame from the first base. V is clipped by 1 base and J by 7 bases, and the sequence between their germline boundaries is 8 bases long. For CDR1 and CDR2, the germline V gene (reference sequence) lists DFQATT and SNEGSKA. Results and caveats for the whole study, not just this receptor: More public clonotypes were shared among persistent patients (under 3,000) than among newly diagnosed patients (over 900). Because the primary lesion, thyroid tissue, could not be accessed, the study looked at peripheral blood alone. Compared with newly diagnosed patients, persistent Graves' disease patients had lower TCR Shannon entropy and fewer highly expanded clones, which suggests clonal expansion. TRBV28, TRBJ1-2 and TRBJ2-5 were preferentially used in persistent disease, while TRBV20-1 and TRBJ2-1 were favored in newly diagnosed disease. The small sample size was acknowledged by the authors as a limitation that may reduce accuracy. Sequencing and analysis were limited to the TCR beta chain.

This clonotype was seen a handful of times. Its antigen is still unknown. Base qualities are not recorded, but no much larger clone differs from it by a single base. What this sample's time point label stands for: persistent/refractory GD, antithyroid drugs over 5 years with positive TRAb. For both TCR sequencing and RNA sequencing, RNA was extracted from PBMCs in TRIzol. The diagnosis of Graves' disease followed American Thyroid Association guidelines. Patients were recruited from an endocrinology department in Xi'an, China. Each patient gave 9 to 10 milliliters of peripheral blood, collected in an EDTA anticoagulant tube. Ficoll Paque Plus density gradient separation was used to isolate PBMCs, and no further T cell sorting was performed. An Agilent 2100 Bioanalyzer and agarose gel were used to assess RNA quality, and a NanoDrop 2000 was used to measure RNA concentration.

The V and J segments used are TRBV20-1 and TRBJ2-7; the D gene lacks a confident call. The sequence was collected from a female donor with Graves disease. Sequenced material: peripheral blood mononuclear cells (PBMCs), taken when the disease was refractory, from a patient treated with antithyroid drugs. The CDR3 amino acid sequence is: CSARVRKEQYF. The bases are TGCAGTGCTAGAGTTCGGAAAGAGCAGTACTTC.